The rows below give T cell receptor beta chains drawn from one sample of a study of beta chain features in type 1 diabetes. The protocol was immunoSEQ multiplex PCR, while the TCRdb copy is restricted to in-frame clones and leaves out a portion. The repertoire holds about 160,000 clones, with less than 9.5% as singletons. Input material: central memory CD4+ T cells from blood. The source of these receptors is a woman younger than 35 in good health. Both conserved end residues are part of each CDR3. The D gene is left open where the match is weak. Not every row has a clone size; where given, it reads once, few, many or a size class.

V	size	J	D	DNA	CDR3
TRBV30	few	TRBJ1-6	NA	TGTGCCTGGACCGACACGGGGAGGTCCTATAATTCACCCCTCCACTTT	CAWTDTGRSYNSPLHF
TRBV7-2	NA	TRBJ2-7	NA	TGTGCCAGCAGCAAGAGCTCCTACGAGCAGTACTTC	CASSKSSYEQYF
TRBV14	few	TRBJ2-2	NA	TGTGCCAGCAGCCTAGGGGGAGCGGCTCCCCGCACCGGGGAGCTGTTTTTT	CASSLGGAAPRTGELFF
TRBV5-1	few	TRBJ2-7	NA	TGCGCCAGCAGCTGGCAACAGGGCAGTGGCGAGCAGTACTTC	CASSWQQGSGEQYF
TRBV25-1	few	TRBJ2-2	NA	TGTGCCAGCAGTGATCAGACAGGGAACACCGGGGAGCTGTTTTTT	CASSDQTGNTGELFF
TRBV4-3	many	TRBJ2-3	TRBD2	TGCGCCAGCAGCCCGAGCGGGGGAGATACGCAGTATTTT	CASSPSGGDTQYF
TRBV7-2	few	TRBJ2-5	NA	TGTGCCAGCAGCTCTCACGCGTGGGAACGGGGGACCCAGTACTTC	CASSSHAWERGTQYF
TRBV5-8	few	TRBJ2-3	NA	TGTGCCAGCAGCTCCTACTCGAAGCGGGCCACAGATACGCAGTATTTT	CASSSYSKRATDTQYF
TRBV19	NA	TRBJ2-6	NA	TGTGCCAGTAGTTCCCGCGGGGTCGGGGCCAACGTCCTGACTTTC	CASSSRGVGANVLTF
TRBV18	NA	TRBJ1-1	NA	TGTGCCAGCTCCCCCTCGAGAGCCACTGAAGCTTTCTTT	CASSPSRATEAFF
TRBV30	few	TRBJ2-1	TRBD2	TGTGCCTGGAGTTCCGGACTAGCGGGAGGCAATGAGCAGTTCTTC	CAWSSGLAGGNEQFF
TRBV2	NA	TRBJ2-2	TRBD2	TGTGCCAGCATCTTCGGAGCAGGGAGGGCCACCGGGGAGCTGTTTTTT	CASIFGAGRATGELFF
TRBV6-1	NA	TRBJ2-5	NA	TGTGCCAGCAGTCTGCGGCCGGAGGGAGAGACCCAGTACTTC	CASSLRPEGETQYF
TRBV5-1	NA	TRBJ2-3	TRBD2	TGCGCCAGCAGCTTGGAAAGGACTAGCGCGGGTACGCAGTATTTT	CASSLERTSAGTQYF
TRBV5-1	few	TRBJ1-4	NA	TGCGCCAGCAGCTCCCAGAGCCGCGGTGAAAAACTGTTTTTT	CASSSQSRGEKLFF
TRBV30	few	TRBJ1-1	NA	TGTGCCTGTACTTCAATTTTCCAGAACACTGAAGCTTTCTTT	CACTSIFQNTEAFF
TRBV7-8	NA	TRBJ2-5	TRBD1	TGTGCCAGCAGCTTACAGTCGGGCAGGGGGAAAGAGACCCAGTACTTC	CASSLQSGRGKETQYF
TRBV7-9	few	TRBJ1-1	TRBD1	TGTGCCAGCAGTCCTCTCCAGGGGGTGAACCTTTTT	CASSPLQGVNLF
TRBV5-1	few	TRBJ1-2	NA	TGCGCCAGCAGGCCGGCAGGGCACGATTATGGCTACACCTTC	CASRPAGHDYGYTF
TRBV19	few	TRBJ1-4	TRBD1	TGTGCCAGTAGCCTGATGACAGGGAATAATGAAAAACTGTTTTTT	CASSLMTGNNEKLFF
TRBV7-3	NA	TRBJ2-3	NA	TGTGCCAGCAGCACCCAGGGCAACGCAGATACGCAGTATTTT	CASSTQGNADTQYF
TRBV11-2	few	TRBJ2-7	NA	TGTGCCAGCAGTGCGGGACAGAACTCCTACGAGCAGTACTTC	CASSAGQNSYEQYF